These 21 T cell receptor beta chains originate from one sample sequenced in a study of beta chain features in type 1 diabetes (dated 2018 in TCRdb). The method was the immunoSEQ multiplex PCR assay. The entire amount of isolated RNA was reverse transcribed using the High Capacity cDNA Reverse Transcription Kit, so the sequenced TCRB transcripts were expressed ones. The source is immuneACCESS, and TCRdb retained only in-frame sequences with V and J called. Part of the clones is not carried over; for the studies checked, unresolved V genes explain less than half of this, and the remainder is unexplained. Present in this sample are about 410,000 clones, about 15% of which were seen just once. Of the sample, roughly 0.036% falls within the top ten clones. Sample: naive CD4+ T cells from blood. The cell subset or site label of this sample denotes: true naive CD4+ T cells. These receptors all stem from a man aged 25 to 45 in good health.

The CDR3 DNA follows: TGTGCCAGCAGCTTTCCTAGTTCCGGGGCCAACGTCCTGACTTTC. Translating it yields CASSFPSSGANVLTF. The rearrangement uses TRBV7-2 and TRBJ2-6; no firm D call. This CDR3 region has 15 residues. The germline CDR1 and CDR2 sequences are SGHTA and FQGNSA. V was cut by 3 bases and J by 4 bases, with 10 bases left in between.

The chain has TRBV29-1 and TRBJ2-3, with 12 bases fitting TRBD2. After removal of 6 bases from V and 6 bases from J, the junction contained 7 bases not matched to a gene. The germline V gene encodes CDR1 SQVTM and CDR2 ANQGSEA. The CDR3 consists of 14 residues. The CDR3 loop is CSVRLAGVADTQYF. The CDR3 nucleotides read TGCAGCGTCAGACTAGCGGGAGTGGCGGATACGCAGTATTTT.

This chain joins TRBV10-3 and TRBJ2-3; 10 bases match TRBD2. The V segment lost 8 bases and the J segment 2 bases; nucleotides outside the gene matches: 10. Germline CDR1 and CDR2: ENHRY and SYGVKD. There are 16 residues in the CDR3. Here the CDR3 reads CAIRIGLAGATDTQYF. DNA of the CDR3: TGTGCCATCCGCATCGGGCTAGCGGGGGCCACAGATACGCAGTATTTT.

This clone has just a few counts. J is TRBJ2-5 and V is TRBV5-1; D tentatively fits TRBD1 or TRBD2 (6 bases each). CDR3 length: 14 residues. Germline CDR1 SGHRS, CDR2 YFSETQ. V lost 3 bases and J 5 bases, leaving 14 bases between the germline ends. The CDR3 reads CASSSEGGEETQYF. The CDR3 DNA sequence: TGCGCCAGCAGCTCGGAGGGGGGTGAGGAGACCCAGTACTTC.

This clone has just a few counts. This chain connects TRBV15 to TRBJ1-3; 9 bases map to TRBD1. From germline, CDR1 is LNHNV and CDR2 YYDKDF (reference sequence). V lost 8 bases and J lost 2; bases outside the gene matches: 1. This CDR3 comprises 13 residues. CDR3 sequence: CATGTGPGNTIYF. The CDR3 DNA sequence: TGTGCCACCGGGACAGGGCCTGGAAACACCATATATTTT. Using reference TRBV15 and TRBJ1-3 for the parts outside the CDR3, the full variable domain is DAMVIQNPRYQVTQFGKPVTLSCSQTLNHNVMYWYQQKSSQAPKLLFHYYDKDFNNEADTPDNFQSRRPNTSFCFLDIRSPGLGDTAMYLCATGTGPGNTIYFGEGSWLTVV.

The chain uses TRBV29-1 and TRBJ1-2; D gene ambiguous. Germline V gene data show CDR1 as SQVTM and CDR2 as ANQGSEA. The CDR3 has 14 amino acids. Trimming cost V 6 bases and J 0 bases, with 14 bases left between them. This CDR3 is CSVRTVKANYGYTF. CDR3 sequence (DNA): TGCAGCGTCAGAACAGTGAAGGCTAACTATGGCTACACCTTC. The whole variable domain, filled in from reference TRBV29-1 and TRBJ1-2, reads SAVISQKPSRDICQRGTSLTIQCQVDSQVTMMFWYRQQPGQSLTLIATANQGSEATYESGFVIDKFPISRPNLTFSTLTVSNMSPEDSSIYLCSVRTVKANYGYTFGSGTRLTVV.

This chain joins TRBV27 and TRBJ2-3; 7 nucleotides line up with TRBD2. Germline CDR1 and CDR2: MNHEY and SMNVEV (reference sequence). The CDR3 is 14 residues long. V lost 8 bases, J lost 0 bases, and 5 bases stayed unmatched. The CDR3: CASRSSGSTDTQYF. Written as DNA, the CDR3 is TGTGCCAGCCGTTCTAGCGGTAGCACAGATACGCAGTATTTT.

This clone has a handful of counts. The rearrangement links TRBV10-3 to TRBJ2-7; D ambiguous. This CDR3 spans 14 amino acids. The germline V and J ends were trimmed by 7 bases and 2 bases, with 15 bases remaining between them. Germline CDR1 is ENHRY and CDR2 is SYGVKD. This CDR3 reads CAIIRPEPTYEQYV. The CDR3 DNA follows: TGTGCCATCATCCGTCCGGAACCAACCTACGAGCAGTACGTC.

The chain joins TRBV4-1 to TRBJ2-1, with a tentative D call TRBD1 (5 bases). V was clipped by 0 bases and J by 8 bases, with 14 bases between them. Germline V gene data show CDR1 as MGHRA and CDR2 as YSYEKL. The CDR3 contains 15 residues. The CDR3 coding sequence is TGCGCCAGCAGCCAAGAAAGATTCGGCAGGGATGAGCAGTTCTTC. Protein: CASSQERFGRDEQFF.

This clone has only a few counts. The genes are TRBV4-3 and TRBJ1-1; D unresolved. V gave up 1 base and J gave up 3 bases, with 9 bases separating them. CDR1 is LGHNA and CDR2 is YSLEER in the germline V gene. This CDR3 is 14 amino acids long. CDR3 region: CASSQVQGYTEAFF. CDR3 in DNA: TGCGCCAGCAGCCAAGTCCAAGGCTACACTGAAGCTTTCTTT.

This clone was observed a few times. The chain employs TRBV4-1 and TRBJ2-7; no reliable D call. Germline values: CDR1 MGHRA, CDR2 YSYEKL. V was cut by 0 bases and J by 3 bases, with 6 bases left in between. CDR3 length equals 13 residues. CDR3 loop: CASSQDFGYEQYF. The CDR3 coding sequence is TGCGCCAGCAGCCAAGACTTCGGCTACGAGCAGTACTTC.

This clone came up a few times. The V call is TRBV15, the J call TRBJ2-7, with 8 bases matching TRBD1. The V segment lost 4 bases and the J segment 9 bases; nucleotides outside the gene matches: 5. CDR1 LNHNV and CDR2 YYDKDF come from the germline V gene (reference sequence). The CDR3 sequence is 12 residues long. The CDR3 spells CATSTGTGGQYF. The CDR3 region has the DNA TGTGCCACCAGCACAGGGACAGGTGGGCAGTACTTC.

This chain links TRBV25-1 with TRBJ1-1; 10 bases agree with TRBD1. V shed 0 bases, J shed 5 bases, and the junction held 9 bases outside the gene matches. The CDR3 is made up of 17 amino acids. Germline CDR1 MGHDK, CDR2 SYGVNS. CDR3 nucleotide sequence: TGTGCCAGCAGTGAATACCAATCCGGACAGGGGGTTACTGAAGCTTTCTTT. Encoded protein: CASSEYQSGQGVTEAFF.

The V call is TRBV12-5, the J call TRBJ2-5; D ambiguous. Per germline, CDR1 LGHNT and CDR2 FRNRAP. Trimming took 2 bases from V and 5 from J, leaving 9 bases between them. The CDR3 length is 13 residues. The CDR3 DNA reads as TGTGCTAGTGGTTTGATTTTTTCGGAGACCCAGTACTTC. This gives the protein CASGLIFSETQYF.

V and J are TRBV7-2 and TRBJ2-3, with 9 positions matching TRBD2. Germline V lookup: CDR1 SGHTA, CDR2 FQGNSA. CDR3 size: 15 residues. The ends lost 4 bases at V and 3 bases at J; junction bases unmatched: 5. The CDR3 DNA follows: TGTGCCAGCAGCTGGGGACTAGCATCGACAGATACGCAGTATTTT. Encoded protein: CASSWGLASTDTQYF.

CDR3 amino acids: CAISEYGTSGRSDTQYF. CDR3 bases: TGTGCCATCAGTGAGTACGGGACTAGCGGGAGATCAGATACGCAGTATTTT. V and J are TRBV10-3 and TRBJ2-3; 14 nucleotides match TRBD2. Germline CDR1 reads ENHRY; CDR2 reads SYGVKD. Trimming at V came to 1 base and at J to 4 bases, leaving 4 bases not matched to a gene. The CDR3 is 17 residues long.

This clone has only one observation. This rearrangement joins TRBV14 to TRBJ1-2; no reliable D call. The CDR3 runs 13 residues. Germline V CDR1 and CDR2: SGHDN, FVKESK. Trimming cost V 1 base and J 8 bases, with 11 bases left between them. This CDR3 is CASSQGEGWGYTF. For the CDR3, the DNA is TGTGCCAGCAGCCAAGGAGAGGGCTGGGGCTACACCTTC.

This clone was seen a handful of times. The chain links TRBV30 to TRBJ2-7; no firm D call. The CDR3 runs 11 residues. Germline-derived CDR1 and CDR2 are GTSNPN and SVGIG (reference sequence). V was clipped by 2 bases and J by 4 bases, with 6 bases between them. CDR3 in amino acids: CAWSSEYEQYV. Here the CDR3 DNA reads TGTGCCTGGAGTTCGGAATACGAGCAGTACGTC.

The chain couples TRBV7-2 to TRBJ2-5, with TRBD2 matching 10 bases. V lost 2 bases, J lost 2 bases, and 8 bases stayed unmatched. The CDR3 loop spans 17 amino acids. Germline V lookup: CDR1 SGHTA, CDR2 FQGNSA. CDR3: CASSLSSGGTVQETQYF. The CDR3, as DNA: TGTGCCAGCAGCTTAAGTAGCGGGGGGACGGTACAAGAGACCCAGTACTTC.

There are a few counts of this clone. CDR3 sequence reads: CASSINGQPSRTDTQYF. In DNA form, the CDR3 reads TGTGCCAGCTCAATCAATGGCCAGCCGTCTCGCACAGATACGCAGTATTTT. This sequence joins TRBV18 and TRBJ2-3; D ambiguous. This CDR3 region has 17 residues. Germline loops: CDR1 KGHSH, CDR2 LQKENI. V lost 5 bases, J lost 1 base, and 19 bases lay in between.

This clone was picked up a small number of times. The chain joins TRBV6-5 to TRBJ2-1; D is unclear. This CDR3 contains 14 residues. V gave up 5 bases and J gave up 7 bases, with 15 bases separating them. Germline CDR1 reads MNHEY; CDR2 reads SVGAGI. The CDR3 coding sequence is TGTGCCAGCAGTCAATCGGATGGAAGGAATGAGCAGTTCTTC. Its translation is CASSQSDGRNEQFF.